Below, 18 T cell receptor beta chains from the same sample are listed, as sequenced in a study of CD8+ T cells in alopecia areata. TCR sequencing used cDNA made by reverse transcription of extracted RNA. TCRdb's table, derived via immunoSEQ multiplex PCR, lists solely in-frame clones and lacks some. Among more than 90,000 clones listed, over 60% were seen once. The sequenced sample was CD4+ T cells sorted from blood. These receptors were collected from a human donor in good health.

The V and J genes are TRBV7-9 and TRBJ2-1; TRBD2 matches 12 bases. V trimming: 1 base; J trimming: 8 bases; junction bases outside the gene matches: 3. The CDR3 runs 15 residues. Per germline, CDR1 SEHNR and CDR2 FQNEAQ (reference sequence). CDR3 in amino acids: CASSLELAGGHEQFF. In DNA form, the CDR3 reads TGTGCCAGCAGCTTAGAGCTAGCGGGGGGGCATGAGCAGTTCTTC.

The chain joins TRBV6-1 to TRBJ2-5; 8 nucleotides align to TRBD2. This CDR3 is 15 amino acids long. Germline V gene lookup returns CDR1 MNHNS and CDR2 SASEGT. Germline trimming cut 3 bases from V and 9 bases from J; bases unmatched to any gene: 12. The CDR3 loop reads CASSEGIYQRGPQYF. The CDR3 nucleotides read TGTGCCAGCAGTGAGGGGATATATCAGCGGGGGCCCCAGTACTTC.

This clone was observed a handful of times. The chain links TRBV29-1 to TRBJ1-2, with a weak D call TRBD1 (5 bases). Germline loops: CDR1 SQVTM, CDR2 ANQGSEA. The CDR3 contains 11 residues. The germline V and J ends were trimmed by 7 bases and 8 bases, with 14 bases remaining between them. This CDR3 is CSAGTGEGYTF. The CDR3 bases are TGCAGCGCCGGGACCGGGGAGGGCTACACCTTC.

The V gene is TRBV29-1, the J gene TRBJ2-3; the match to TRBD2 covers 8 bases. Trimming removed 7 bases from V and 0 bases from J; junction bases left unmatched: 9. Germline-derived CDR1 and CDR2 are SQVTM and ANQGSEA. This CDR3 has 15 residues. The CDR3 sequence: CSADSGGASTDTQYF. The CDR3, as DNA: TGCAGCGCCGACTCGGGGGGGGCAAGCACAGATACGCAGTATTTT.

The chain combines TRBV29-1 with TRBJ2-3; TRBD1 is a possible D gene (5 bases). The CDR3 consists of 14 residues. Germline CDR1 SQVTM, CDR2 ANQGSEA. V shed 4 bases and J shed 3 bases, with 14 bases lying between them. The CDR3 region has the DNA TGCAGCGTTGTGGAGTGGGGCAGAACAGATACGCAGTATTTT. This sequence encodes CSVVEWGRTDTQYF.

CDR3 bases: TGTGCCAGCAGCTTGGGGACAGTCCAAGAGACCCAGTACTTC. Translating gives CASSLGTVQETQYF. This chain uses TRBV5-6 with TRBJ2-5; TRBD1 is a possible D gene (6 bases). Germline CDR1 is SGHDT and CDR2 is YYEEEE. The V end lost 0 bases, the J end lost 1 base, and 7 bases lay between the germline ends. CDR3 size: 14 residues.

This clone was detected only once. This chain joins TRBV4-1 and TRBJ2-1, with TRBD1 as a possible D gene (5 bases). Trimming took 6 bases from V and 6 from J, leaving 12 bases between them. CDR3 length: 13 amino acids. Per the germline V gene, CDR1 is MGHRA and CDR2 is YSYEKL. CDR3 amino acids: CASRSQGGNEQFF. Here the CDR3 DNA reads TGCGCCAGCAGATCGCAGGGCGGCAATGAGCAGTTCTTC.

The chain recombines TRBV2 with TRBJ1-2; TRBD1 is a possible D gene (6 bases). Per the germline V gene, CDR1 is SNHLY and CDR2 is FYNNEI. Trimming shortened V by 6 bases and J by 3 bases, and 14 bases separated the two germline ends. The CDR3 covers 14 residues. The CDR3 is CASRRTDNYYGYTF. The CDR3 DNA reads TGTGCCAGCAGGCGGACAGACAACTACTATGGCTACACCTTC.

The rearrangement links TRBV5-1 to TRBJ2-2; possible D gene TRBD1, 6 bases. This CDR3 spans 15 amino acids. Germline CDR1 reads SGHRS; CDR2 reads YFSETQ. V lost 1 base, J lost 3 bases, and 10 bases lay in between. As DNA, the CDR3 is TGCGCCAGCAGCTTGCAGGGGTCGGACACCGGGGAGCTGTTTTTT. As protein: CASSLQGSDTGELFF.

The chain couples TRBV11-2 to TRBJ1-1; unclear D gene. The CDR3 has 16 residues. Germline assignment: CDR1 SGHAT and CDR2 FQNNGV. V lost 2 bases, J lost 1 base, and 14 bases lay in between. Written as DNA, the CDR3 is TGTGCCAGCAGCTTATCACAAACGACCTCGAACACTGAAGCTTTCTTT. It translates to CASSLSQTTSNTEAFF.

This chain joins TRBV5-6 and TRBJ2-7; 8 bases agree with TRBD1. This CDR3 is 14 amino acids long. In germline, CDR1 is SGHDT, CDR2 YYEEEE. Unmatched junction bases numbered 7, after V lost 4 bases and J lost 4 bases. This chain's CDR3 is CASSGRGRLYEQYF. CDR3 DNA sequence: TGTGCCAGCAGCGGCAGGGGGCGCCTTTACGAGCAGTACTTC.

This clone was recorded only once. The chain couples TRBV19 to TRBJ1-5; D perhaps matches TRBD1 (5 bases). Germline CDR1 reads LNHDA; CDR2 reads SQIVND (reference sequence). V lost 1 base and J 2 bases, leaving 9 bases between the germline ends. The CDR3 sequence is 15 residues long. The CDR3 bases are TGTGCCAGTAGTATAGGGGGACGAGGCAATCAGCCCCAGCATTTT. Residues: CASSIGGRGNQPQHF.

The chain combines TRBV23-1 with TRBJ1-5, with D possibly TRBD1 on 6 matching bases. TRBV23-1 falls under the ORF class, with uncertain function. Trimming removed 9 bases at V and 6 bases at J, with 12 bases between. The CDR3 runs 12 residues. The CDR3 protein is CARHLGGQPQHF. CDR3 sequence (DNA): TGCGCCAGACATCTAGGGGGTCAGCCCCAGCATTTT.

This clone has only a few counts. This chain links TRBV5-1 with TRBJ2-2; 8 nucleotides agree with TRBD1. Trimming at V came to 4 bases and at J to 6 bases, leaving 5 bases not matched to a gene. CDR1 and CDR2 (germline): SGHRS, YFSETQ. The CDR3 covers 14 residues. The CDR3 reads CASSHPDRAGELFF. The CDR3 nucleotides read TGCGCCAGCAGCCACCCGGACAGGGCCGGGGAGCTGTTTTTT.

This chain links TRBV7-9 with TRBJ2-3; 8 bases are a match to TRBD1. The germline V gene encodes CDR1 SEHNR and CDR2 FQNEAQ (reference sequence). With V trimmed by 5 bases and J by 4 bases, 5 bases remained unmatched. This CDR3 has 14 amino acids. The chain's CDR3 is CASSGRTGPDTQYF. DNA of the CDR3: TGTGCCAGCAGCGGACGGACAGGGCCAGATACGCAGTATTTT. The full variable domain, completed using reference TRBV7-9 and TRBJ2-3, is DTGVSQNPRHKITKRGQNVTFRCDPISEHNRLYWYRQTLGQGPEFLTYFQNEAQLEKSRLLSDRFSAERPKGSFSTLEIQRTEQGDSAMYLCASSGRTGPDTQYFGPGTRLTVL.

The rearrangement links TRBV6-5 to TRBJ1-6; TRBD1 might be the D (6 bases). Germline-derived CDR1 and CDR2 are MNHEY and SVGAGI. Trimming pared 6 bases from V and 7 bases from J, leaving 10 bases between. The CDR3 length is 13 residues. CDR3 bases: TGTGCCAGCAGGCAGGGGCGGAATTCACCCCTCCACTTT. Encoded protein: CASRQGRNSPLHF.

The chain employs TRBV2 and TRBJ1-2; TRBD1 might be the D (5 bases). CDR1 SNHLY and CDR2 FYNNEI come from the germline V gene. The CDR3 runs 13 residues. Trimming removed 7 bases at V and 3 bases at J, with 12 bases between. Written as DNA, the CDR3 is TGTGCCAGCACCTTCCGACAGTACTATGGCTACACCTTC. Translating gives CASTFRQYYGYTF.

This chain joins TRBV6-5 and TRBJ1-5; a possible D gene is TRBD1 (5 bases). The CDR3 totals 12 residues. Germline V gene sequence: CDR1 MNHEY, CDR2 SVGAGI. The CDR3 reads CASRGGNQPQHF. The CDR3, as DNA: TGTGCTTCGCGGGGGGGCAATCAGCCCCAGCATTTT.